This T cell receptor (beta chain) stems from a study of PD-1 blockade in mismatch repair-deficient tumors. Some clones are missing from TCRdb's copy, which holds only in-frame ones; the method was immunoSEQ multiplex PCR. The sample consists of about 15,000 clones, about 80% of them appearing once. Note on this clone: Antigen: not known.

Whole-study results and caveats: After pembrolizumab, tumor-resident clones rose rapidly, then generally contracted before radiologic responses.

As to time point: roughly eleven-day in vitro stimulation with candidate neoantigen peptide 5. Cells were stimulated around 10 days with each of under ten ELISpot-reactive neoantigens. A no-peptide control culture served as baseline for clone fold changes. The specimen comprised cells cultured in vitro, sampled from a patient treated with pembrolizumab. The origin of this receptor is an adult with mismatch repair-deficient cancer.

The CDR3 spells CASRGWGQGPEQYF. The CDR3 DNA is TGTGCCAGCAGGGGATGGGGACAGGGGCCCGAGCAGTACTTC. The chain uses TRBV2 and TRBJ2-7; 10 bases fit TRBD1. Trimming at V came to 6 bases and at J to 6 bases, leaving 8 bases not matched to a gene. The germline gives CDR1 SNHLY, CDR2 FYNNEI. CDR3 size: 14 residues. The full variable domain, its missing parts supplied by reference TRBV2 and TRBJ2-7, is EPEVTQTPSHQVTQMGQEVILRCVPISNHLYFYWYRQILGQKVEFLVSFYNNEISEKSEIFDDQFSVERPDGSNFTLKIRSTKLEDSAMYFCASRGWGQGPEQYFGPGTRLTVT.